This T cell receptor beta chain was obtained from a study of T-cell reconstitution after alpha-beta-depleted transplantation in children. This CDR3 comprises 15 residues. The germline CDR1 and CDR2 sequences are SEHNR and FQNEAQ (reference sequence). V lost 5 bases, J lost 2 bases, and 15 bases lay in between. The TCRbeta library incorporated unique molecular identifiers. One entry per CDR3 protein, called by TCRdb with MiXCR from the PCR reads. The data contain about 360,000 distinct CDR3 sequences, less than 15% of them singletons. The chain joins TRBV7-9 to TRBJ1-2, with D unresolved. The sample in question was PBMCs, obtained from the stem cell graft. The source is a human donor who donated a stem cell graft to a child with Fanconi anemia. The CDR3: CASSQGRPSNYGYTF. The DNA for the CDR3 is TGTGCCAGCAGCCAAGGCAGGCCCTCCAACTATGGCTACACCTTC. Full variable domain (outside the CDR3, taken from reference TRBV7-9 and TRBJ1-2): DTGVSQNPRHKITKRGQNVTFRCDPISEHNRLYWYRQTLGQGPEFLTYFQNEAQLEKSRLLSDRFSAERPKGSFSTLEIQRTEQGDSAMYLCASSQGRPSNYGYTFGSGTRLTVV.